A selection of T cell receptor beta chains follows, all from one sample in a study of T-cell reconstitution after alpha-beta-depleted transplantation in children. TCRdb passed the PCR reads through MiXCR, listing each CDR3 protein once. The data contain some 550,000 distinct CDR3 sequences, about 16% of them singletons. The sequencing used PBMCs from the stem cell graft donor, collected from the stem cell graft. These receptors were obtained from a human donor who donated a stem cell graft to a child with acute lymphoblastic leukemia. The CDR3 runs from the conserved cysteine through the conserved F or W. D genes are given only for firm matches. Size tells how often a clone was seen (once, few, many) or the class of an expanded clone, and some rows leave it out.

TRBJ2-7 | few | TRBD1 | TRBV9 | 15 | CASRGRTGGSYEQYF | TGTGCCAGCAGGGGACGGACAGGGGGGTCCTACGAGCAGTACTTC
TRBJ2-3 | - | - | TRBV3-1 | 14 | CASSQDKGADTQYF | TGTGCCAGCAGCCAAGACAAGGGCGCAGATACGCAGTATTTT
TRBJ1-5 | many | TRBD1 | TRBV11-2 | 15 | CASSLDRGHGQPQHF | TGTGCCAGCAGCTTAGATAGGGGGCACGGCCAGCCCCAGCATTTT
TRBJ2-2 | - | - | TRBV10-3 | 16 | CAISDIWTANTGELFF | TGTGCCATCAGTGATATATGGACAGCGAACACCGGGGAGCTGTTTTTT
TRBJ2-7 | few | - | TRBV4-1 | 14 | CASSQLDPAYEQYF | TGCGCCAGCAGCCAACTCGACCCGGCCTACGAGCAGTACTTC
TRBJ1-2 | - | - | TRBV6-1 | 17 | CASRGKDLDGLSYGYTF | TGTGCCAGCAGGGGGAAGGATCTGGACGGCTTAAGCTATGGCTACACCTTC
TRBJ2-7 | few | TRBD2 | TRBV20-1 | 13 | CSAPRIAGDEQYF | TGCAGTGCCCCAAGGATAGCGGGAGACGAGCAGTACTTC
TRBJ2-7 | few | TRBD2 | TRBV6-2/TRBV6-3 | 11 | CASSELAFEYF | TGTGCCAGCAGTGAACTAGCGTTTGAGTACTTC
TRBJ1-2 | few | TRBD1 | TRBV20-1 | 17 | CSARTYPDRETNYGYTF | TGCAGTGCTAGAACATACCCGGACAGGGAAACTAACTATGGCTACACCTTC
TRBJ1-4 | few | - | TRBV27 | 12 | CATGEANEKLFF | TGTGCCACAGGGGAGGCTAATGAAAAACTGTTTTTT
TRBJ1-2 | - | TRBD1 | TRBV20-1 | 15 | CSALRTGPKSYGYTF | TGCAGTGCTCTCAGGACAGGACCTAAATCCTATGGCTACACCTTC
TRBJ2-3 | few | - | TRBV11-2 | 14 | CASSLDWAPPTQYF | TGTGCCAGCAGCTTAGATTGGGCCCCCCCTACGCAGTATTTT
TRBJ2-7 | - | - | TRBV9 | 12 | CASSVGGYEQYF | TGTGCCAGCAGCGTAGGTGGTTACGAGCAGTACTTC
TRBJ2-3 | few | TRBD2 | TRBV7-8 | 16 | CASSLAAGDTADTQYF | TGTGCCAGCAGCTTAGCCGCGGGGGATACGGCAGATACGCAGTATTTT
TRBJ2-1 | few | TRBD2 | TRBV2 | 17 | CASSEETSGMSYNEQFF | TGTGCCAGCAGTGAAGAGACTAGCGGGATGTCCTACAATGAGCAGTTCTTC
TRBJ2-3 | - | TRBD2 | TRBV20-1 | 16 | CSAPPLTSVSTDTQYF | TGCAGTGCGCCACCCCTGACTAGCGTAAGCACAGATACGCAGTATTTT
TRBJ2-1 | - | TRBD2 | TRBV11-2 | 19 | CASSLVTSGRGYNERPQFF | TGTGCCAGCAGCTTAGTCACTAGCGGGAGAGGGTACAATGAGCGTCCCCAGTTCTTC